The subject of this entry is one TCR beta chain. No antigen is known for it. Only in-frame clones appear in the TCRdb table, and some are missing; sequencing was by immunoSEQ multiplex PCR. The table includes approximately 4,000 clones, over 60% detected once. This specimen belongs to a study of neoadjuvant nivolumab and ipilimumab in lung cancer. Study at large: Patients got nivolumab 3 mg/kg on days 1, 15 and 29; combination added ipilimumab 1 mg/kg day 1. Study results and limitations: From pretherapy to surgery, tumor richness and clonality rose with dual therapy. Resected-tumor TCR richness correlated positively with pretherapy blood richness.

The CDR3 loop spans 14 amino acids. The V end was cut by 0 bases, the J end by 4 bases, with 9 bases between. CDR1 and CDR2 from the germline V gene are LGHNA and YSLEER. This chain links TRBV4-3 with TRBJ1-1; tentative D call: TRBD1 (5 bases). The clonotype comes from an adult with non-small cell lung cancer. This specimen consisted of adjacent normal lung tissue, obtained after neoadjuvant nivolumab, alone or with ipilimumab, at or shortly before surgery. CDR3 in amino acids: CASSQDGRGTEAFF. The CDR3 nucleotides read TGCGCCAGCAGCCAAGATGGGAGGGGCACTGAAGCTTTCTTT.